This TCR beta chain was observed in a study of shared clonotypes between healthy human individuals. For sorted subsets, 150 to 250 ng DNA per replicate equaled some 27,000 T cell genomes. Profiled with immunoSEQ multiplex PCR; TCRdb holds only in-frame clones, not every one. The profile covers about 380,000 clones, with just over 95% appearing a single time and approximately 0.32% taken by the ten largest. This CDR3 spans 15 amino acids. The germline CDR1 and CDR2 sequences are MDHEN and SYDVKM. Trimming took 5 bases from V and 7 from J; bases not matched to a gene: 10. What CD8 memory combined were CD45RO+ cells and CCR7-negative CD45RA+ TemRA cells.

This chain uses TRBV28 with TRBJ1-2; TRBD1 aligns across 10 bases. The TCR was taken from a man younger than 40 in good health. The material sequenced was memory CD8+ T cells sorted from blood. Sample subset: CD45RO+ cells pooled with CCR7-negative TemRA cells. The CDR3 here is CASSLSGTGDSGYTF. In DNA form, the CDR3 reads TGTGCCAGCAGTCTATCCGGGACAGGGGATAGTGGCTACACCTTC.